This record concerns one TCR beta chain sequence. Per the study methods: Amplification of reference gene primers provided the estimated nucleated cell counts. Using immunoSEQ multiplex PCR, the repertoire was profiled, and TCRdb retains in-frame clones only, with some absent. Clonal size and the V and J genes are those of that table, whereas D and trimming came from the DNA. The top ten hold around 7.2% of the sample, which has 130,000 to 150,000 clones, 65% to 90% seen once. This entry is derived from a study of blood T cell repertoires in COVID-19. Whole-study context: The samples span acute and convalescent COVID-19 from the United States, Italy and Spain. T cells, B-cell-depleted T cells, or PBMCs provided the cDNA or gDNA that served as material.

V lost 5 bases, J lost 3 bases, and 19 bases lay in between. Germline V gene data show CDR1 as MGHDK and CDR2 as SYGVNS. The CDR3 is 16 residues long. The receptor comes from a woman between 50 and 59 years old in a cohort sampled during active or convalescent COVID-19. This chain joins TRBV25-1 and TRBJ1-2; D is possibly TRBD1 (6 bases). Sequenced sample: peripheral blood. Here the CDR3 reads CASSTLGTGNDYGYTF. CDR3 coding DNA: TGTGCCAGCAGTACCCTCGGAACAGGGAATGACTATGGCTACACCTTC.